The rows below give T cell receptor beta chains drawn from one sample of a study of cytomegalovirus exposure and HLA in healthy donors. TCRdb's table, derived via immunoSEQ multiplex PCR, lists solely in-frame clones and lacks some. The table records fewer than 200,000 clones, 86% of them present only once. Sequenced material: PBMCs. The receptors come from a young man in good health and CMV-seropositive. Each CDR3 is given with its conserved first and last residue.

>TRBJ2-3|TRBV27
CASSFIAGSTDTQYF
>TRBJ2-7|TRBV21-1
CASRSPGGFTYEQYF
>TRBJ1-5|TRBV4-3
CASSQDRQRHQPQHF
>TRBJ2-3|TRBV5-6
CASTPFKGLAGGLTQYF
>TRBJ2-7|TRBV7-9
CASSLAGTLYEQYF
>TRBJ1-1|TRBV7-2
CASSLQGAQTEAFF
>TRBJ1-2|TRBV28
CATGSRDSEGYTF
>TRBJ2-2|TRBV21-1
CASSSPITANTGELFF
>TRBJ1-2|TRBV28
CASSPQRRGNGYTF
>TRBJ1-1|TRBV4-1
CASSQDMRSSEAFF
>TRBJ2-1|TRBV20-1
CSARGASEQFF
>TRBJ2-1|TRBV14
CASSQGTSGMGEQFF
>TRBJ2-5|TRBV9
CASSGFGGGVQETQYF
>TRBJ2-5|TRBV2
CASSSFTGDTQETQYF
>TRBJ2-7|TRBV6-5
CASSYRTAYEQYF
>TRBJ1-2|TRBV14
CASSQDGGAGYGYTF
>TRBJ2-1|TRBV4-2
CASSPSPAGEQFF
>TRBJ2-3|TRBV6-1
CASRGQTTDTQYF
>TRBJ1-4|TRBV28
CASRRRDRPEKLFF
>TRBJ2-7|TRBV13
CASSLGTRGASEQYF
>TRBJ1-1|TRBV2
CASTDRGAGTEAFF
>TRBJ2-7|TRBV11-2
CASSPTRRPYEQYF
>TRBJ1-4|TRBV14
CASSPIAHFGEKLFF